This TCR beta chain was captured by sequencing in a study of T cell repertoires in cytomegalovirus infection. Study details: Public TCR beta signature analysis indicated the presence of both CMV infection and matching HLA type.

Broader study findings: CMV-specific HLA-C-restricted TCR beta clonotypes dominated the ex vivo response. Summed frequency of shared TCR beta families picked out CMV carriers who also had the relevant HLA.

In this sample, this clonotype turned up many times. Its antigen is undetermined. MiXCR, run by TCRdb on the reads, gives a single entry per CDR3 protein. Found here are approximately 71,000 distinct CDR3 sequences, just under 4% of them singletons; the top ten hold 22%. CDR1 and CDR2 from the germline V gene are ENHRY and SYGVKD. With 6 bases removed from V and 0 bases from J, the gap between germline ends came to 7 bases. This CDR3 contains 13 residues. The rearrangement links TRBV10-3 to TRBJ2-3; unclear D gene. Specimen: PBMCs. This receptor was taken from a human donor in good health (CMV status not recorded). Some clones in this sample may be carry-over from other donors' samples. The CDR3 DNA reads as TGTGCCATCAGACAGCCAAGCACAGATACGCAGTATTTT. This gives the protein CAIRQPSTDTQYF.